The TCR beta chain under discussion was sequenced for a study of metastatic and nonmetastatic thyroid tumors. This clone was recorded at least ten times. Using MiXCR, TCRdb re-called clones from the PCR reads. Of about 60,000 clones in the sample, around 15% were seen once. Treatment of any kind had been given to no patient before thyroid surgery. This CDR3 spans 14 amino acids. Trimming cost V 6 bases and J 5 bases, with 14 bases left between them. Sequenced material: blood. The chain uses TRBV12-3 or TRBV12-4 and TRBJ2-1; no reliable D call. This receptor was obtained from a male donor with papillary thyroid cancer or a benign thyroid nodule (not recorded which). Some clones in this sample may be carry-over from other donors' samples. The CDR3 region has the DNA TGTGCCAGCAGCACCTCACGACCCAACAATGAGCAGTTCTTC. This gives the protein CASSTSRPNNEQFF.